These 22 T cell receptor beta chains came from one sample sequenced in a study of siplizumab effects on memory and regulatory T cells. Data came from immunoSEQ multiplex PCR; TCRdb stores just in-frame clones and leaves some out. The table shows under 100,000 clones, with approximately 86% occurring only once. The sample comprised Tregs sorted from blood. These receptors came from a human donor in good health.

This clone appeared once. The V and J genes are TRBV5-1 and TRBJ2-1; 10 bases map to TRBD2. The junction had 4 bases not matched to a gene; V was cut back by 0 bases and J by 13 bases. Per the germline V gene, CDR1 is SGHRS and CDR2 is YFSETQ. The CDR3 runs 13 residues. CDR3: CASSLERGGKQFF. DNA for the CDR3: TGCGCCAGCAGCTTGGAGCGGGGGGGCAAACAGTTCTTC.

The rearrangement links TRBV6-6 to TRBJ1-2, with 7 bases that match TRBD1. CDR1 is MNHNY, CDR2 SVGAGI, per germline (reference sequence). The trim removed 9 bases at V and 2 bases at J, leaving 12 bases unmatched. The CDR3 length is 15 residues. CDR3 DNA sequence: TGTGCCAGTGGAGCCCGGACAGGCTACAACTATGGCTACACCTTC. It yields the protein CASGARTGYNYGYTF.

This chain links TRBV7-9 with TRBJ2-7; D remains unclear. V was cut by 0 bases and J by 3 bases, with 9 bases left in between. This CDR3 comprises 14 residues. The germline V gene has CDR1 SEHNR and CDR2 FQNEAQ (reference sequence). CDR3 sequence (DNA): TGTGCCAGCAGCTTAGCATCAGTTAGCTACGAGCAGTACTTC. Translation gives CASSLASVSYEQYF.

This clone has only one observation. The J gene is TRBJ2-7, the V gene TRBV2; 11 bases are a match to TRBD2. Germline CDR1 reads SNHLY; CDR2 reads FYNNEI. There are 15 residues in the CDR3. J was trimmed by 4 bases and V by 6 bases; bases with no gene match: 8. In nucleotides, the CDR3 is TGTGCCAGCAGCCTCCCTAGCGGGGGGCTTTACGAGCAGTACTTC. Protein: CASSLPSGGLYEQYF.

The CDR3 sequence: CASGLGGGQETQYF. The CDR3 DNA reads TGTGCTAGTGGTTTGGGCGGGGGACAAGAGACCCAGTACTTC. This rearrangement joins TRBV12-5 to TRBJ2-5, with 7 bases aligning to TRBD2. V shed 1 base, J shed 2 bases, and the junction held 1 base outside the gene matches. CDR1 and CDR2 from the germline V gene are LGHNT and FRNRAP. The CDR3 contains 14 residues.

V usage is TRBV2 and J usage is TRBJ2-1; D call uncertain. Germline V gene data show CDR1 as SNHLY and CDR2 as FYNNEI. V shed 6 bases and J shed 5 bases, with 5 bases lying between them. This CDR3 has 11 amino acids. The CDR3 DNA reads as TGTGCCAGCAGAGAGAACAATGAGCAGTTCTTC. As protein: CASRENNEQFF.

The CDR3 bases are TGTGCCAGCAGCGTAGGGACAGAAGCTAACTATGGCTACACCTTC. Protein product: CASSVGTEANYGYTF. V and J are TRBV7-9 and TRBJ1-2; 7 positions match TRBD1. J gave up 0 bases and V 5 bases, and 6 bases lay outside the gene matches. Per the germline V gene, CDR1 is SEHNR and CDR2 is FQNEAQ (reference sequence). This CDR3 spans 15 amino acids. The variable domain in full, completed from reference TRBV7-9 and TRBJ1-2, reads DTGVSQNPRHKITKRGQNVTFRCDPISEHNRLYWYRQTLGQGPEFLTYFQNEAQLEKSRLLSDRFSAERPKGSFSTLEIQRTEQGDSAMYLCASSVGTEANYGYTFGSGTRLTVV.

The J gene is TRBJ2-4, the V gene TRBV28, with D uncertain. Germline V gene lookup returns CDR1 MDHEN and CDR2 SYDVKM. The V and J ends lost 5 bases and 9 bases respectively, with 11 bases between them. The CDR3 has 12 residues. CDR3 loop: CASSEQLGIQYF. CDR3 in DNA: TGTGCCAGCAGTGAACAGCTCGGCATTCAGTACTTC.

In nucleotides, the CDR3 is TGCGCCAGCAGCCAAGCCCATGAGGCCGCTGGTATTGTAGCTTTCTTT. Translating it yields CASSQAHEAAGIVAFF. The V and J genes are TRBV4-3 and TRBJ1-1; the D is unclear. This CDR3 has 16 amino acids. CDR1 LGHNA and CDR2 YSLEER come from the germline V gene. Trimming cost V 1 base and J 10 bases, with 22 bases left between them.

The chain recombines TRBV6-5 with TRBJ1-2; D is uncertain. V was pared by 5 bases and J by 2 bases, with 9 bases between. The V gene's germline CDR1 is MNHEY and CDR2 SVGAGI. This CDR3 has 13 amino acids. For the CDR3, the DNA is TGTGCCAGCAGTCTTGACGGAAACTATGGCTACACCTTC. Its translation is CASSLDGNYGYTF.

The chain joins TRBV7-2 to TRBJ2-7; D gene uncertain. Germline CDR1 reads SGHTA; CDR2 reads FQGNSA. Trimming removed 5 bases at V and 6 bases at J, with 17 bases between. The CDR3 has 14 amino acids. The CDR3 DNA sequence: TGTGCCAGCAGCCCACAAACACGGGTTTCCGAGCAGTACTTC. This gives the protein CASSPQTRVSEQYF.

The genes are TRBV11-3 and TRBJ2-5, with 11 bases matching TRBD2. With V trimmed by 3 bases and J by 3 bases, 3 bases remained unmatched. Germline assignment: CDR1 SGHNT and CDR2 YENEEA. The CDR3 is made up of 15 amino acids. CDR3 DNA sequence: TGTGCCAGCAGCTTGGGACTAGCGGAGAAAGAGACCCAGTACTTC. This gives the protein CASSLGLAEKETQYF.

This sequence joins TRBV5-4 and TRBJ1-1, with D hard to call. Germline-derived CDR1 and CDR2 are SGHNT and YYREEE (reference sequence). V was pared by 4 bases and J by 5 bases, with 12 bases between. CDR3 size: 13 residues. The CDR3 sequence is CASSGPVGTEAFF. DNA for the CDR3: TGTGCCAGCAGCGGACCCGTGGGGACTGAAGCTTTCTTT.

The chain employs TRBV30 and TRBJ1-6; 10 bases map to TRBD1. Unmatched junction bases numbered 7, after V lost 2 bases and J lost 0 bases. Germline V gives CDR1 GTSNPN, CDR2 SVGIG (reference sequence). There are 18 residues in the CDR3. The CDR3 is CAWSWTGGPSSYNSPLHF. In DNA, the CDR3 is TGTGCCTGGAGTTGGACAGGGGGACCGAGCTCCTATAATTCACCCCTCCACTTT.

The chain has TRBV11-2 and TRBJ2-7, with unresolved D. V was cut by 3 bases and J by 2 bases, with 11 bases left in between. Germline V gene sequence: CDR1 SGHAT, CDR2 FQNNGV. The CDR3 extends over 14 amino acids. The CDR3 sequence: CASSFQRTTYEQYF. In DNA form, the CDR3 reads TGTGCCAGCAGCTTCCAAAGGACGACCTACGAGCAGTACTTC.

The chain joins TRBV10-1 to TRBJ2-5; unclear D gene. The end of the DNA is better explained by TRBJ2-7, so the J call may be wrong. This CDR3 spans 15 amino acids. Germline V gene sequence: CDR1 WNHNN, CDR2 SYGVQD (reference sequence). CDR3 sequence reads: CASSDSTTGSYEQYF. The DNA for the CDR3 is TGCGCCAGCAGTGACAGTACTACGGGTAGCTACGAGCAGTACTTC.

This clone has only one observation. The J gene is TRBJ2-1, the V gene TRBV11-3, with D possibly called TRBD1 or TRBD2 (5 bases each). This CDR3 has 15 residues. Trimming pared 4 bases from V and 6 bases from J, leaving 16 bases between. Germline assignment: CDR1 SGHNT and CDR2 YENEEA. The CDR3 is CASSYVSGPRNEQFF. CDR3 nucleotide sequence: TGTGCCAGCAGCTATGTGTCGGGGCCGCGCAATGAGCAGTTCTTC.

The chain employs TRBV25-1 and TRBJ1-1; D might be TRBD1 (5 bases). This CDR3 contains 14 residues. CDR1 and CDR2 (germline): MGHDK, SYGVNS. Trimming took off 4 bases at V and 1 base at J, with 10 bases between the two ends. CDR3 bases: TGTGCCAGCAGTGCAGCAGGGCCGAACACTGAAGCTTTCTTT. This gives the protein CASSAAGPNTEAFF.

The rearrangement uses TRBV6-5 and TRBJ1-3; no definite D call. CDR3 size: 13 residues. Germline loops: CDR1 MNHEY, CDR2 SVGAGI. Trimming removed 1 base from V and 2 bases from J, with 3 bases in between. The CDR3 region has the DNA TGTGCCAGCAGTTACTGGCCTGGAAACACCATATATTTT. Translating it yields CASSYWPGNTIYF.

This clone was detected once. V and J are TRBV5-1 and TRBJ1-2, with D tentatively TRBD1 (6 bases). This CDR3 contains 13 residues. Germline V gene sequence: CDR1 SGHRS, CDR2 YFSETQ. The V end was cut by 1 base, the J end by 8 bases, with 12 bases between. The DNA for the CDR3 is TGCGCCAGCAGCTTGAACAGGGTCTGGGGCTACACCTTC. This codes for CASSLNRVWGYTF.

This chain joins TRBV7-2 and TRBJ2-7, with D uncertain. V was clipped by 0 bases and J by 7 bases, with 13 bases between them. CDR1 and CDR2 (germline): SGHTA, FQGNSA. The length of the CDR3 is 14 residues. Written as DNA, the CDR3 is TGTGCCAGCAGCTTAGCGTTGGGGATATGGGAGCAGTACTTC. It specifies CASSLALGIWEQYF.

The chain uses TRBV6-1 and TRBJ2-7; the D gene is possibly TRBD2 (6 bases). The CDR3 totals 14 residues. V lost 5 bases and J 5 bases, leaving 16 bases between the germline ends. Germline CDR1 MNHNS, CDR2 SASEGT. The CDR3 sequence is CASSTGGMSHEQYF. Here the CDR3 DNA reads TGTGCCAGCAGTACAGGAGGGATGAGTCACGAGCAGTACTTC.